The 21 T cell receptor beta chains listed next were all sequenced from one sample in a study of blood T cell repertoires in COVID-19. The data were produced by immunoSEQ multiplex PCR, yet TCRdb's version contains in-frame clones alone and is incomplete. The table has approximately 250,000 clones, over 70% seen once. Material for sequencing was PBMCs or T cells enriched from blood (not recorded which). The source is a woman aged 40 to 55 who had been exposed to COVID-19.

The genes are TRBV11-2 and TRBJ1-6, with TRBD1 matching over 7 bases. Germline V gene lookup returns CDR1 SGHAT and CDR2 FQNNGV. Trimming at V came to 5 bases and at J to 9 bases, leaving 7 bases not matched to a gene. The CDR3 sequence is 14 residues long. CDR3 protein: CASSLTGDSSPLHF. The CDR3 nucleotides are TGTGCCAGCAGCCTAACAGGGGATAGTTCACCCCTCCACTTT.

V is TRBV2 and J is TRBJ2-2; D call uncertain. The CDR3 is 12 residues long. Germline V gives CDR1 SNHLY, CDR2 FYNNEI. V lost 6 bases and J 7 bases, leaving 9 bases between the germline ends. The CDR3: CASSLGVGELFF. The CDR3 region has the DNA TGTGCCAGCAGCCTAGGAGTCGGGGAGCTGTTTTTT. Full variable domain (rest looked up from reference TRBV2 and TRBJ2-2): EPEVTQTPSHQVTQMGQEVILRCVPISNHLYFYWYRQILGQKVEFLVSFYNNEISEKSEIFDDQFSVERPDGSNFTLKIRSTKLEDSAMYFCASSLGVGELFFGEGSRLTVL.

This chain links TRBV7-9 with TRBJ2-7, with no clear D. Germline V gene data show CDR1 as SEHNR and CDR2 as FQNEAQ (reference sequence). V lost 3 bases and J 2 bases, leaving 5 bases between the germline ends. The CDR3 runs to 12 residues. The CDR3 DNA reads as TGTGCCAGCAGCTTGACTGCCTACGAGCAGTACTTC. Amino acids: CASSLTAYEQYF.

Only a few counts were recorded for this clone. The genes are TRBV6-5 and TRBJ2-2; D remains ambiguous. V lost 9 bases, J lost 1 base, and 9 bases lay in between. This CDR3 has 13 amino acids. The germline V gene encodes CDR1 MNHEY and CDR2 SVGAGI. The CDR3 reads CASSIVNTGELFF. The DNA of the CDR3 is TGTGCCAGTAGCATAGTGAACACCGGGGAGCTGTTTTTT.

The chain carries TRBV3-1 (or the pseudogene TRBV3-2) and TRBJ2-5; possible D gene TRBD2, 7 bases. The ends were cut back, 0 bases at V and 7 bases at J, with 15 bases in the middle. This CDR3 contains 15 residues. The germline CDR1 and CDR2 sequences are LGHDT and YNNKEL (reference sequence). The CDR3: CASSQDGNREGTQYF. The CDR3 coding sequence is TGTGCCAGCAGCCAAGATGGTAACAGGGAGGGGACCCAGTACTTC.

This chain uses TRBV7-9 with TRBJ2-1; 7 nucleotides agree with TRBD2. CDR3 length: 15 residues. The V and J ends lost 4 bases and 4 bases, in that order; junction bases with no gene match: 7. Germline CDR1 reads SEHNR; CDR2 reads FQNEAQ (reference sequence). The CDR3 DNA is TGTGCCAGCAGCTCATCCGGGACTAAGTACAATGAGCAGTTCTTC. As protein: CASSSSGTKYNEQFF.

This chain connects TRBV4-1 to TRBJ1-2; weak D call: TRBD1 (5 bases). V gave up 4 bases and J gave up 7 bases, with 25 bases separating them. The germline CDR1 and CDR2 sequences are MGHRA and YSYEKL. The CDR3 consists of 17 residues. DNA for the CDR3: TGCGCCAGCAGCCCTCGATATACAGGAATACAACTTGGTGGCTACACCTTC. This codes for CASSPRYTGIQLGGYTF.

The chain uses TRBV2 and TRBJ1-1; 7 nucleotides align to TRBD1. J lost 1 base, V lost 7 bases, and 6 bases had no gene match. The CDR3 has 14 residues. The V gene's germline CDR1 is SNHLY and CDR2 FYNNEI. CDR3 loop: CASNRQGGNTEAFF. The CDR3, as DNA: TGTGCCAGCAACCGACAGGGTGGGAACACTGAAGCTTTCTTT.

Comments on this clone: An end of the junction differs from the germline gene, which may be a read error. The chain links TRBV3-1 (or the pseudogene TRBV3-2) to TRBJ1-2; 7 bases are shared with TRBD1. Germline V CDR1 and CDR2: LGHDT, YNNKEL (reference sequence). CDR3 length equals 13 residues. The CDR3 reads CASSHLADRNFNF. DNA of the CDR3: TGTGCCAGCAGCCACTTAGCGGACAGGAACTTCAACTTC.

To note about this clone: Mismatch with germline at one junction end may stem from a read error. The V gene is TRBV5-1, the J gene TRBJ1-6; D is ambiguous. The CDR3 sequence is 17 residues long. The V gene's germline CDR1 is SGHRS and CDR2 YFSETQ. This CDR3 reads CASSLAPWAEMNSPLHF. As DNA, the CDR3 is TGTGCCAGCAGCTTGGCCCCCTGGGCTGAAATGAATTCACCCCTCCACTTT.

The chain employs TRBV25-1 and TRBJ1-2; TRBD1 matches at 11 bases. J lost 7 bases, V lost 3 bases, and 10 bases had no gene match. CDR3 length: 16 amino acids. The germline V gene has CDR1 MGHDK and CDR2 SYGVNS. CDR3 sequence reads: CASSELQDRGLSGYTF. The CDR3 coding sequence is TGTGCCAGCAGTGAGTTACAGGACAGGGGGCTAAGTGGCTACACCTTC.

The chain recombines TRBV18 with TRBJ2-3, with TRBD2 matching over 8 bases. From germline, CDR1 is KGHSH and CDR2 LQKENI. Losses at the gene ends were 3 bases for V and 0 bases for J; bases not matched to a gene: 5. The CDR3 is 16 amino acids. The CDR3 region is CASSPKTSESTDTQYF. The CDR3, as DNA: TGTGCCAGCTCACCCAAGACTAGCGAGAGCACAGATACGCAGTATTTT.

The chain is built from TRBV5-1 and TRBJ1-4; the D gene is possibly TRBD1 (5 bases). This CDR3 contains 15 residues. Trimming took 1 base from V and 4 from J, leaving 11 bases between them. CDR1 is SGHRS and CDR2 is YFSETQ in the germline V gene. CDR3 DNA: TGCGCCAGCAGCTTGAGTGAAGGGGTTAATGAAAAACTGTTTTTT. Translated: CASSLSEGVNEKLFF.

The V call is TRBV19, the J call TRBJ1-5; 7 nucleotides align to TRBD1. Germline V CDR1 and CDR2: LNHDA, SQIVND (reference sequence). The V and J ends lost 5 bases and 0 bases, in that order; junction bases with no gene match: 7. This CDR3 spans 16 amino acids. The CDR3 reads CASSPGQYYSNQPQHF. For the CDR3, the DNA is TGTGCCAGTAGTCCGGGACAGTATTATAGCAATCAGCCCCAGCATTTT.

The rearrangement uses TRBV4-2 and TRBJ2-1, with 10 positions matching TRBD1. Germline V CDR1 and CDR2: LGHNA, YNFKEQ. The CDR3 consists of 15 residues. Germline trimming cut 2 bases from V and 6 bases from J; bases unmatched to any gene: 4. CDR3 in amino acids: CASSQPGTGANEQFF. In DNA, the CDR3 is TGTGCCAGCAGCCAACCCGGGACAGGGGCCAATGAGCAGTTCTTC.

This chain uses TRBV18 with TRBJ2-4; the match to TRBD1 covers 8 bases. The CDR3 is 16 residues long. CDR1 and CDR2 (germline): KGHSH, LQKENI. Trimming took 3 bases from V and 1 from J; bases not matched to a gene: 5. The CDR3 here is CASSPVTGEAKNIQYF. Written as DNA, the CDR3 is TGTGCCAGCTCACCGGTGACAGGGGAGGCCAAAAACATTCAGTACTTC.

V usage is TRBV7-8 and J usage is TRBJ2-2, with D possibly being TRBD1 (5 bases). This CDR3 region has 13 residues. Trimming stripped 4 bases from V and 6 bases from J, with 9 bases between. Germline V gene lookup returns CDR1 SGHVS and CDR2 FQNEAQ. CDR3 residues: CASSSRVAGELFF. In DNA form, the CDR3 reads TGTGCCAGCAGCTCCAGGGTCGCCGGGGAGCTGTTTTTT. Drawing the rest from reference TRBV7-8 and TRBJ2-2, the complete variable domain is GAGVSQSPRYKVAKRGQDVALRCDPISGHVSLFWYQQALGQGPEFLTYFQNEAQLDKSGLPSDRFFAERPEGSVSTLKIQRTQQEDSAVYLCASSSRVAGELFFGEGSRLTVL.

This rearrangement joins TRBV11-3 to TRBJ1-1; no definite D call. Trimming removed 5 bases from V and 8 bases from J, with 9 bases in between. The CDR3 length is 11 residues. CDR1 and CDR2 (germline): SGHNT, YENEEA. The CDR3 sequence: CASSILREAFF. CDR3 nucleotides: TGTGCCAGCAGCATTCTACGGGAAGCTTTCTTT.

The J gene is TRBJ2-7, the V gene TRBV5-4; 12 bases are shared with TRBD2. In germline, CDR1 is SGHNT, CDR2 YYREEE (reference sequence). V shed 4 bases, J shed 3 bases, and the junction held 8 bases outside the gene matches. The CDR3 loop spans 16 amino acids. In DNA, the CDR3 is TGTGCCAGCAGCCCACAGGGGACTAGCGGGCTCTACGAGCAGTACGTC. This codes for CASSPQGTSGLYEQYV.

This chain joins TRBV12-3 or TRBV12-4 and TRBJ1-4; 8 positions agree with TRBD1. V lost 7 bases, J lost 8 bases, and 6 bases stayed unmatched. CDR3 size: 13 residues. The CDR3 coding sequence is TGTGCCAGCACGACAGGGGTTGACGAAAAACTGTTTTTT. This translates into CASTTGVDEKLFF.

This clone was observed once. The V and J genes are TRBV28 and TRBJ2-3, with TRBD1 identical over 8 bases. The V and J ends lost 10 bases and 2 bases, in that order; junction bases with no gene match: 11. The CDR3 spans 15 residues. Germline V lookup: CDR1 MDHEN, CDR2 SYDVKM. The CDR3 bases are TGTGCCACTACCTCGGGACAGGCCATCACAGATACGCAGTATTTT. Translation: CATTSGQAITDTQYF.